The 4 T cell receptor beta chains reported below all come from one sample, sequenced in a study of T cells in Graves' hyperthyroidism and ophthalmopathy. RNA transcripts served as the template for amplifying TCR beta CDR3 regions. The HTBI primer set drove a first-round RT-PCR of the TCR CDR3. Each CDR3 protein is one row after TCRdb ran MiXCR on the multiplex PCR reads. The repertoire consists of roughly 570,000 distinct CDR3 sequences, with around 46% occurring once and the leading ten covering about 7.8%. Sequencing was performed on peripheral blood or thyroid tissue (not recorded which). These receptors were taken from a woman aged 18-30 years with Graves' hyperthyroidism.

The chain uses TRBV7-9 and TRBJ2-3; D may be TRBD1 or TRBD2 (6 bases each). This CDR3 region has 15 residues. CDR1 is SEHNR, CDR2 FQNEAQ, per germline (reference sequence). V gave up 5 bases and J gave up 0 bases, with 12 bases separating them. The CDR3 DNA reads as TGTGCCAGCAGCCGCGGGACAACTAGCACAGATACGCAGTATTTT. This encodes CASSRGTTSTDTQYF.

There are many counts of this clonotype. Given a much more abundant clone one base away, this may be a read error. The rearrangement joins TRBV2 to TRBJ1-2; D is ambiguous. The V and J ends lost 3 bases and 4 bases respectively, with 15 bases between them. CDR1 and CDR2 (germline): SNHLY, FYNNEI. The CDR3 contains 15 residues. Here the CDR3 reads CASSETGSDLYGYTF. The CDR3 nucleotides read TGTGCCAGCAGTGAGACGGGCAGCGACCTCTATGGCTACACCTTC. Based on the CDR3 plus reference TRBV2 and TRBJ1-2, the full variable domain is EPEVTQTPSHQVTQMGQEVILRCVPISNHLYFYWYRQILGQKVEFLVSFYNNEISEKSEIFDDQFSVERPDGSNFTLKIRSTKLEDSAMYFCASSETGSDLYGYTFGSGTRLTVV.

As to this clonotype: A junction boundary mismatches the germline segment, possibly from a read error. The DNA of the CDR3 is TGTGCCAGCAGCGTAGGACCTCTAGCCGCCCTTCGTGACACCGGGGAGCTGTACTTC. Amino acid sequence: CASSVGPLAALRDTGELYF. The chain recombines TRBV9 with TRBJ2-7; TRBD2 might be the D (5 bases). The germline CDR1 and CDR2 sequences are SGDLS and YYNGEE. The CDR3 consists of 19 residues.

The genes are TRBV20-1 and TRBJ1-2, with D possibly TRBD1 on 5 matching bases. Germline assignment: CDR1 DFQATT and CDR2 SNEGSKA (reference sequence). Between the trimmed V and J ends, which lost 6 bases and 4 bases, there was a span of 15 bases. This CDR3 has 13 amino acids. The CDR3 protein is CSAGSGGTYGYTF. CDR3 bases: TGCAGTGCAGGGAGCGGGGGGACCTATGGCTACACCTTC.